The 26 T cell receptor beta chains given below trace back to one sample, sequenced in a study of cytomegalovirus exposure and HLA in healthy donors. It was with 60 Vbeta and 13 Jbeta primers that the PCR ran. Produced via immunoSEQ multiplex PCR; TCRdb's table is partial and in-frame only. The sample has some 170,000 clones; approximately 90% are singletons. Material for sequencing was PBMCs. The receptors stem from a woman aged 30 to 39 in good health and CMV-seronegative.

CDR3 nucleotide sequence: TGTGCCAGCTCGCGGGGGGACACTGAAGCTTTCTTT. It encodes CASSRGDTEAFF. The chain has TRBV7-9 and TRBJ1-1; a possible D gene is TRBD1 (5 bases). The CDR3 sequence is 12 residues long. Germline V lookup: CDR1 SEHNR, CDR2 FQNEAQ (reference sequence). Between the trimmed V and J ends, which lost 8 bases and 3 bases, there was a span of 10 bases.

The gene calls are TRBV4-1 and TRBJ2-5; maybe TRBD1 (6 bases). The V gene lost 4 bases and the J gene lost 5 bases, with 17 bases spanning the gap. The germline gives CDR1 MGHRA, CDR2 YSYEKL. This CDR3 is 15 amino acids long. CDR3 loop: CASSPLDRVRETQYF. The CDR3 DNA is TGCGCCAGCAGCCCGCTGGACAGAGTCAGGGAGACCCAGTACTTC.

The chain links TRBV7-8 to TRBJ2-3, with 14 positions matching TRBD2. Germline V gives CDR1 SGHVS, CDR2 FQNEAQ. With V trimmed by 5 bases and J by 0 bases, 7 bases remained unmatched. CDR3 length: 18 amino acids. The CDR3 protein is CASSPYGTSGSSTDTQYF. The CDR3 DNA sequence: TGTGCCAGCAGCCCTTACGGGACTAGCGGGAGTAGCACAGATACGCAGTATTTT.

The CDR3 region is CASSPSTDFYEQYF. For the CDR3, the DNA is TGTGCCAGCTCACCGTCGACAGATTTCTACGAGCAGTACTTC. The chain couples TRBV18 to TRBJ2-7, with D maybe TRBD1 (5 bases). This CDR3 region has 14 residues. Trimming took 3 bases from V and 3 from J, leaving 12 bases between them. Germline V gene lookup returns CDR1 KGHSH and CDR2 LQKENI.

The chain employs TRBV6-6 and TRBJ2-5; 7 nucleotides align to TRBD2. The J call may be faulty, since TRBJ2-7 better matches the DNA end. CDR3 length equals 14 residues. Germline-derived CDR1 and CDR2 are MNHNY and SVGAGI (reference sequence). CDR3 sequence: CASSSSGNSYEQYF. The CDR3 DNA reads as TGTGCCAGCAGTTCCAGCGGGAACTCCTACGAGCAGTACTTC.

V usage is TRBV10-1 and J usage is TRBJ2-7; 10 bases line up with TRBD2. The germline V gene encodes CDR1 WNHNN and CDR2 SYGVQD (reference sequence). J gave up 6 bases and V 2 bases, and 10 bases lay outside the gene matches. The CDR3 extends over 16 amino acids. The CDR3 DNA sequence: TGCGCCAGCAGTGAGCATCAAGCGGGAGGGCCGCTCGAGCAGTACTTC. It is translated as CASSEHQAGGPLEQYF.

The V call is TRBV11-2, the J call TRBJ2-1, with D tentatively TRBD1 (6 bases). Trimming took off 1 base at V and 2 bases at J, with 15 bases between the two ends. This CDR3 region has 17 residues. From germline, CDR1 is SGHAT and CDR2 FQNNGV. The CDR3 is CASSLGQAARPYNEQFF. In DNA form, the CDR3 reads TGTGCCAGCAGCTTAGGACAGGCGGCGAGACCCTACAATGAGCAGTTCTTC.

Only one count was recorded for this clone. V is TRBV5-4 and J is TRBJ2-7, with a tentative D call TRBD2 (6 bases). V was trimmed by 4 bases and J by 3 bases, leaving 11 bases between them. The CDR3 sequence is 13 residues long. The germline V gene has CDR1 SGHNT and CDR2 YYREEE (reference sequence). The CDR3: CASSPGTHYEQYF. DNA of the CDR3: TGTGCCAGCAGCCCAGGGACTCACTACGAGCAGTACTTC. The complete variable domain, with remaining parts taken from reference TRBV5-4 and TRBJ2-7, reads ETGVTQSPTHLIKTRGQQVTLRCSSQSGHNTVSWYQQALGQGPQFIFQYYREEENGRGNFPPRFSGLQFPNYSSELNVNALELDDSALYLCASSPGTHYEQYFGPGTRLTVT.

The chain has TRBV28 and TRBJ1-2, with a weak D call TRBD1 (5 bases). V shed 5 bases and J shed 0 bases, with 13 bases lying between them. This CDR3 contains 15 residues. Per germline, CDR1 MDHEN and CDR2 SYDVKM. The CDR3 spells CASSGAGRTNYGYTF. DNA for the CDR3: TGTGCCAGCAGTGGAGCGGGACGAACTAACTATGGCTACACCTTC.

The chain recombines TRBV27 with TRBJ1-1, with D tentatively TRBD1 (5 bases). Germline V gene sequence: CDR1 MNHEY, CDR2 SMNVEV (reference sequence). This CDR3 contains 14 residues. V lost 6 bases and J lost 1, with 12 bases in between. CDR3 in DNA: TGTGCCAGCAGCGGCGGGGGGGGGAACACTGAAGCTTTCTTT. This gives the protein CASSGGGGNTEAFF.

Concerning this clone itself: Other DNA sequences within the sample encode an identical CDR3. V and J are TRBV5-4 and TRBJ2-3; 7 nucleotides align to TRBD1. The CDR3 sequence is 14 residues long. Germline CDR1 and CDR2: SGHNT and YYREEE (reference sequence). Trimming at V came to 5 bases and at J to 0 bases, leaving 3 bases not matched to a gene. The CDR3 region is CASRLTGSTDTQYF. CDR3 in DNA: TGTGCCAGCAGGTTGACAGGGAGCACAGATACGCAGTATTTT. The full variable domain, completed using reference TRBV5-4 and TRBJ2-3, is ETGVTQSPTHLIKTRGQQVTLRCSSQSGHNTVSWYQQALGQGPQFIFQYYREEENGRGNFPPRFSGLQFPNYSSELNVNALELDDSALYLCASRLTGSTDTQYFGPGTRLTVL.

The genes are TRBV5-4 and TRBJ1-2; 12 nucleotides align to TRBD1. J was trimmed by 7 bases and V by 0 bases; bases with no gene match: 4. Germline loops: CDR1 SGHNT, CDR2 YYREEE (reference sequence). The CDR3 spans 15 residues. The CDR3 reads CASSLAGQGAVGYTF. CDR3 coding DNA: TGTGCCAGCAGCTTGGCGGGACAGGGGGCAGTTGGCTACACCTTC.

The V gene is TRBV7-9, the J gene TRBJ2-5; possibly TRBD2 for D (5 bases). V was pared by 1 base and J by 4 bases, with 16 bases between. The CDR3 is 16 amino acids. CDR1 and CDR2 from the germline V gene are SEHNR and FQNEAQ (reference sequence). The CDR3 reads CASSLVSEDLRETQYF. CDR3 coding DNA: TGTGCCAGCAGCTTAGTCTCGGAGGATTTGCGAGAGACCCAGTACTTC.

This chain joins TRBV10-3 and TRBJ2-3; no reliable D call. The CDR3 has 13 residues. V gave up 0 bases and J gave up 6 bases, with 7 bases separating them. CDR1 is ENHRY, CDR2 SYGVKD, per germline. CDR3 sequence (DNA): TGTGCCATCAGTGAGTCGGTACGGGATACGCAGTATTTT. It codes for CAISESVRDTQYF.

The rearrangement joins TRBV5-4 to TRBJ2-2, with D possibly TRBD1 on 5 matching bases. V lost 0 bases and J lost 0, with 9 bases in between. Looked up from germline, CDR1 is SGHNT and CDR2 is YYREEE (reference sequence). The CDR3 is made up of 16 amino acids. CDR3 coding DNA: TGTGCCAGCAGCTTGGGGGGCGGCGCGAACACCGGGGAGCTGTTTTTT. Its protein product is CASSLGGGANTGELFF.

CDR3 protein: CASSPLDRAGYTF. DNA of the CDR3: TGTGCCAGCTCACCACTGGACAGGGCAGGCTACACCTTC. The genes are TRBV18 and TRBJ1-2; TRBD1 aligns across 8 bases. V shed 1 base and J 8 bases; nucleotides not matched to a gene: 3. The CDR3 sequence is 13 residues long. Germline values: CDR1 KGHSH, CDR2 LQKENI.

The gene calls are TRBV28 and TRBJ1-3, with unresolved D. The germline V gene has CDR1 MDHEN and CDR2 SYDVKM. The CDR3 contains 13 residues. V shed 7 bases and J shed 6 bases, with 13 bases lying between them. The CDR3 DNA reads as TGTGCCAGCACTATCGAGGCCGCAAACACCATATATTTT. This sequence encodes CASTIEAANTIYF.

The chain employs TRBV30 and TRBJ2-7; 8 bases align to TRBD2. V was pared by 1 base and J by 3 bases, with 2 bases of the junction left unmatched. Germline V gene lookup returns CDR1 GTSNPN and CDR2 SVGIG (reference sequence). CDR3 length: 13 residues. CDR3 DNA sequence: TGTGCCTGGAGTGGCAGCGGGAGCTACGAGCAGTACTTC. It is translated as CAWSGSGSYEQYF.

In its sample, this clone was seen a few times. This rearrangement joins TRBV9 to TRBJ1-6; TRBD1 agrees at 12 bases. Per germline, CDR1 SGDLS and CDR2 YYNGEE. CDR3 length: 16 residues. V lost 0 bases and J lost 7; bases outside the gene matches: 2. For the CDR3, the DNA is TGTGCCAGCAGCGTAGAAGGGACAGGGGGCAATTCACCCCTCCACTTT. The encoded protein is CASSVEGTGGNSPLHF.

This chain uses TRBV7-9 with TRBJ2-1; 9 positions agree with TRBD2. The CDR3 is 13 residues long. Germline values: CDR1 SEHNR, CDR2 FQNEAQ (reference sequence). The J segment lost 16 bases and the V segment lost 4 bases, leaving 11 bases of the junction unmatched. CDR3 DNA sequence: TGTGCCAGCAGCTCAAAAGCCGGGACTAGCTGTTTCTTC. Residues: CASSSKAGTSCFF.

The chain recombines TRBV7-9 with TRBJ2-2; D may be TRBD1 (6 bases). V shed 5 bases and J shed 4 bases, with 14 bases lying between them. The germline V gene encodes CDR1 SEHNR and CDR2 FQNEAQ (reference sequence). This CDR3 has 15 amino acids. The CDR3: CASSTPGAATGELFF. CDR3 nucleotide sequence: TGTGCCAGCAGCACCCCAGGGGCGGCCACCGGGGAGCTGTTTTTT.

The chain joins TRBV7-9 to TRBJ2-1, with 12 positions matching TRBD2. V dropped 5 bases and J dropped 3; count of bases not matched to a gene: 8. Germline V CDR1 and CDR2: SEHNR, FQNEAQ (reference sequence). The CDR3 totals 17 residues. The CDR3 here is CASSPGTSGFFYNEQFF. Here the CDR3 DNA reads TGTGCCAGCAGCCCAGGGACTAGCGGGTTTTTCTACAATGAGCAGTTCTTC.

The table lists this clone with a few counts. This chain connects TRBV7-9 to TRBJ1-3, with D unclear. Germline CDR1 is SEHNR and CDR2 is FQNEAQ (reference sequence). The CDR3 is made up of 16 amino acids. V gave up 4 bases and J gave up 0 bases, with 13 bases separating them. DNA for the CDR3: TGTGCCAGCAGCTCGGCCGAGGCAGCCTCTGGAAACACCATATATTTT. Translation: CASSSAEAASGNTIYF.

The rearrangement joins TRBV6-4 to TRBJ1-5; D is possibly TRBD1 (6 bases). With 3 bases removed from V and 1 base from J, the gap between germline ends came to 10 bases. The CDR3 loop spans 15 amino acids. The V gene's germline CDR1 is MRHNA and CDR2 SNTAGT. CDR3 residues: CASSEGGASNQPQHF. CDR3 DNA: TGTGCCAGCAGTGAGGGGGGGGCGAGCAATCAGCCCCAGCATTTT.

The V call is TRBV11-3, the J call TRBJ2-1; D unresolved. V was clipped by 4 bases and J by 12 bases, with 13 bases between them. From germline, CDR1 is SGHNT and CDR2 YENEEA. This CDR3 is 12 amino acids long. In DNA, the CDR3 is TGTGCCAGCAGCTCCTCAAACAGTCCGCAGTTCTTC. It translates to CASSSSNSPQFF.

The rearrangement links TRBV5-1 to TRBJ1-2; the D gene is possibly TRBD1 (6 bases). Trimming took 3 bases from V and 6 from J, leaving 18 bases between them. The V gene's germline CDR1 is SGHRS and CDR2 YFSETQ. The CDR3 totals 15 residues. CDR3 amino acids: CASSSMGTGTDGYTF. The CDR3 DNA follows: TGCGCCAGCAGCTCTATGGGCACAGGGACCGATGGCTACACCTTC.